Presented here are 10 T cell receptor beta chains from one specimen sequenced in a study of T cell changes during pregnancy in multiple sclerosis. Data came from immunoSEQ multiplex PCR; TCRdb stores just in-frame clones and leaves some out. The sample records tens of thousands of clones, around 90% being singletons. The specimen was peripheral blood, collected in the first trimester of pregnancy. Every receptor here comes from a female donor in good health, enrolled as a control in a pregnancy study.

The J gene is TRBJ2-2, the V gene TRBV5-5; no clear D gene. The CDR3 runs 12 residues. Germline lookup yields CDR1 SGHKS and CDR2 YYEKEE (reference sequence). The V gene lost 4 bases and the J gene lost 1 base, with 2 bases spanning the gap. This CDR3 is CASSLNTGELFF. The DNA for the CDR3 is TGTGCCAGCAGCCTGAACACCGGGGAGCTGTTTTTT.

This clone was counted a single time. The chain has TRBV7-9 and TRBJ1-1, with D unclear. Germline CDR1 is SEHNR and CDR2 is FQNEAQ (reference sequence). V was clipped by 5 bases and J by 1 base, with 17 bases between them. This CDR3 is 16 amino acids long. In nucleotides, the CDR3 is TGTGCCAGCAGCGCCTCTGGCCGGAGGGCGAACACTGAAGCTTTCTTT. Translating it yields CASSASGRRANTEAFF.

The CDR3 nucleotides read TGTGCCGGGATAAGAACCGGGACAGGGGTAAGTGAGCAGTTCTTC. Its translation is CAGIRTGTGVSEQFF. The chain joins TRBV30 to TRBJ2-1, with 10 bases matching TRBD1. V lost 8 bases, J lost 9 bases, and 16 bases stayed unmatched. The CDR3 is 15 amino acids. The germline gives CDR1 GTSNPN, CDR2 SVGIG (reference sequence).

The chain is built from TRBV2 and TRBJ2-1; D possibly corresponds to TRBD2 (5 bases). This CDR3 contains 12 residues. Germline-derived CDR1 and CDR2 are SNHLY and FYNNEI. Trimming shortened V by 5 bases and J by 8 bases, and 10 bases separated the two germline ends. The CDR3 region is CASSPLGDEQFF. The CDR3 region has the DNA TGTGCCAGCAGTCCCCTCGGGGATGAGCAGTTCTTC.

V gene TRBV7-3 combines with J gene TRBJ1-1; 10 positions match TRBD1. The ends lost 5 bases at V and 4 bases at J; junction bases unmatched: 7. This CDR3 has 15 amino acids. CDR1 is SGHTA, CDR2 FQGTGA, per germline. In DNA, the CDR3 is TGTGCCAGCAGCAAGACAGGGGGCCCGGGCACTGAAGCTTTCTTT. Protein: CASSKTGGPGTEAFF.

The V gene is TRBV27, the J gene TRBJ2-2, with TRBD1 as a possible D gene (6 bases). The V end lost 6 bases, the J end lost 4 bases, and 21 bases lay between the germline ends. CDR3 length equals 17 residues. Germline CDR1 and CDR2: MNHEY and SMNVEV (reference sequence). The CDR3 bases are TGTGCCAGCAGATTACAGGGATCGGTGGCGAGCACCGGGGAGCTGTTTTTT. Encoded protein: CASRLQGSVASTGELFF.

V is TRBV11-1 and J is TRBJ1-3; a possible D gene is TRBD1 (5 bases). Germline loops: CDR1 SGHAT, CDR2 FQDESV (reference sequence). Trimming pared 5 bases from V and 0 bases from J, leaving 20 bases between. The CDR3 spans 18 residues. The CDR3 DNA reads as TGTGCCAGCAGCCTCCATCCGGGACTCAGAAGCTCTGGAAACACCATATATTTT. It is translated as CASSLHPGLRSSGNTIYF.

The chain has TRBV7-9 and TRBJ1-6; D is uncertain. Per the germline V gene, CDR1 is SEHNR and CDR2 is FQNEAQ (reference sequence). Trimming pared 2 bases from V and 6 bases from J, leaving 14 bases between. The CDR3 runs 16 residues. Written as DNA, the CDR3 is TGTGCCAGCAGCTTATTAGGAGGGCAGGCTAATTCACCCCTCCACTTT. It is translated as CASSLLGGQANSPLHF.

The V gene is TRBV2, the J gene TRBJ2-7, with D possibly being TRBD1 (6 bases). Germline assignment: CDR1 SNHLY and CDR2 FYNNEI. Trimming removed 6 bases at V and 2 bases at J, with 17 bases between. This CDR3 is 15 amino acids long. This CDR3 is CASSLRGDFTYEQYF. The CDR3 DNA follows: TGTGCCAGCAGCCTCAGGGGTGATTTTACCTACGAGCAGTACTTC. Together with reference TRBV2 and TRBJ2-7, the CDR3 gives the full variable domain: EPEVTQTPSHQVTQMGQEVILRCVPISNHLYFYWYRQILGQKVEFLVSFYNNEISEKSEIFDDQFSVERPDGSNFTLKIRSTKLEDSAMYFCASSLRGDFTYEQYFGPGTRLTVT.

This clone was observed a single time. The chain has TRBV7-8 and TRBJ1-4, with no clear D. The length of the CDR3 is 13 residues. The germline CDR1 and CDR2 sequences are SGHVS and FQNEAQ. The V and J ends lost 5 bases and 4 bases respectively, with 8 bases between them. The CDR3 nucleotides read TGTGCCAGCAGCCTCGGGGTTAATGAAAAACTGTTTTTT. Protein sequence: CASSLGVNEKLFF. The full variable domain, in which reference TRBV7-8 and TRBJ1-4 provide the parts outside the CDR3, is GAGVSQSPRYKVAKRGQDVALRCDPISGHVSLFWYQQALGQGPEFLTYFQNEAQLDKSGLPSDRFFAERPEGSVSTLKIQRTQQEDSAVYLCASSLGVNEKLFFGSGTQLSVL.